These 31 T cell receptor beta chains share one sample of origin, sequenced in a study of blood T cell repertoires in COVID-19 (dated by TCRdb to about 2020). The library relied on the immunoSEQ multiplex PCR assay. TCRdb took over this immuneACCESS table, retaining in-frame rearrangements with V and J assigned. Such tables are incomplete; in checked studies, under half of the missing clones stem from an unresolved V gene, and the remainder is unexplained. The sample includes around 150,000 clones, with around 87% observed a single time. The top ten constitute 4% to 5% of the sample. The sequenced sample consisted of peripheral blood. These receptors were collected from a woman aged 55-75 years with active or convalescent COVID-19.

This sequence joins TRBV23-1 and TRBJ2-2, with D perhaps matching TRBD2 (6 bases). TRBV23-1 is given ORF status, its function remaining uncertain. The ends were cut back, 4 bases at V and 9 bases at J, with 24 bases in the middle. The CDR3 loop spans 17 amino acids. The CDR3: CASSLKYLWGGIRELFF. The CDR3 nucleotides read TGCGCCAGCAGTCTCAAATACCTTTGGGGAGGAATCCGGGAGCTGTTTTTT.

This rearrangement joins TRBV5-1 to TRBJ2-5, with a tentative D call TRBD1 (6 bases). The CDR3 consists of 14 residues. CDR1 is SGHRS, CDR2 YFSETQ, per germline. V lost 5 bases, J lost 3 bases, and 14 bases lay in between. CDR3 region: CASRSGTLEETQYF. CDR3 DNA: TGCGCCAGCAGATCCGGGACACTAGAAGAGACCCAGTACTTC.

This rearrangement joins TRBV2 to TRBJ1-1; 9 bases are shared with TRBD1. This CDR3 contains 14 residues. The germline gives CDR1 SNHLY, CDR2 FYNNEI. With 4 bases clipped from V and 11 bases from J, the junction kept 11 bases outside the gene matches. CDR3 amino acids: CASSGTGATYGAFF. The DNA of the CDR3 is TGTGCCAGCAGTGGGACAGGGGCCACATACGGGGCTTTCTTT. The variable domain in full, with the rest retrieved from reference TRBV2 and TRBJ1-1, is EPEVTQTPSHQVTQMGQEVILRCVPISNHLYFYWYRQILGQKVEFLVSFYNNEISEKSEIFDDQFSVERPDGSNFTLKIRSTKLEDSAMYFCASSGTGATYGAFFGQGTRLTVV.

The CDR3 reads CASSLNTGGNEQFF. The CDR3 coding sequence is TGCGCCAGCAGCCTTAATACAGGGGGCAATGAGCAGTTCTTC. The V call is TRBV5-1, the J call TRBJ2-1; 8 positions match TRBD1. CDR1 and CDR2 from the germline V gene are SGHRS and YFSETQ. Losses at the gene ends were 4 bases for V and 6 bases for J; bases not matched to a gene: 6. The CDR3 has 14 amino acids.

This chain connects TRBV10-3 to TRBJ1-1, with a weak D call TRBD1 (5 bases). CDR3 size: 14 residues. The V end was cut by 6 bases, the J end by 1 base, with 12 bases between. Germline CDR1 is ENHRY and CDR2 is SYGVKD. This chain's CDR3 is CAIRDTWSNTEAFF. CDR3 nucleotide sequence: TGTGCCATCAGGGACACTTGGTCGAACACTGAAGCTTTCTTT.

This clone was counted many times. J is TRBJ1-6 and V is TRBV5-8; D perhaps matches TRBD1 (6 bases). Germline CDR1 and CDR2: SGHTS and YDEGEE. The CDR3 runs to 16 residues. Trimming left V 4 bases short and J 6 bases short, with 17 bases between. The CDR3 sequence is CASSVNTGILNSPLHF. The CDR3 region has the DNA TGTGCCAGCAGCGTGAATACAGGGATTCTTAATTCACCCCTCCACTTT.

The chain's CDR3 is CSALNSGTSPYEQYF. The CDR3 coding sequence is TGCAGCGCCCTTAACTCCGGGACTAGTCCCTACGAGCAGTACTTC. The rearrangement joins TRBV29-1 to TRBJ2-7, with 8 nucleotides matching TRBD2. CDR3 length: 15 amino acids. Germline V gene lookup returns CDR1 SQVTM and CDR2 ANQGSEA. The V gene end was trimmed by 7 bases and the J gene end by 2 bases; junction bases not matched to a gene: 13.

The rearrangement links TRBV19 to TRBJ1-6; 7 positions match TRBD1. V gave up 7 bases and J gave up 10 bases; unmatched junction bases: 10. Germline V gene lookup returns CDR1 LNHDA and CDR2 SQIVND (reference sequence). This CDR3 comprises 14 residues. The CDR3 loop reads CASTPTGKGSPLHF. The CDR3 DNA follows: TGTGCCAGTACCCCGACAGGGAAAGGCTCACCCCTCCACTTT. The full variable domain, with the rest looked up from reference TRBV19 and TRBJ1-6, is DGGITQSPKYLFRKEGQNVTLSCEQNLNHDAMYWYRQDPGQGLRLIYYSQIVNDFQKGDIAEGYSVSREKKESFPLTVTSAQKNPTAFYLCASTPTGKGSPLHFGNGTRLTVT.

J is TRBJ2-2 and V is TRBV12-5; TRBD1 aligns across 7 bases. The CDR3 consists of 15 residues. Germline CDR1 is LGHNT and CDR2 is FRNRAP. The ends lost 1 base at V and 1 base at J; junction bases unmatched: 0. The CDR3: CASGLGQGNTGELFF. CDR3 bases: TGTGCTAGTGGTTTGGGACAGGGGAACACCGGGGAGCTGTTTTTT.

The chain carries TRBV12-3 or TRBV12-4 and TRBJ2-3; possibly TRBD1 for D (5 bases). This CDR3 is 13 amino acids long. V was cut by 6 bases and J by 4 bases, with 11 bases left in between. The CDR3 reads CASRPQGADTQYF. The CDR3 DNA sequence: TGTGCCAGCAGGCCGCAGGGTGCAGATACGCAGTATTTT.

This clone came up once. J is TRBJ1-1 and V is TRBV12-5, with D perhaps TRBD1 (5 bases). This CDR3 contains 15 residues. The germline V gene encodes CDR1 LGHNT and CDR2 FRNRAP. Trimming left V 6 bases short and J 4 bases short, with 18 bases between. As DNA, the CDR3 is TGTGCTAGTGGCCCTTGGGGGGTGGGGGGCACTGAAGCTTTCTTT. Residues: CASGPWGVGGTEAFF.

This chain links TRBV27 with TRBJ1-2, with 7 bases lining up with TRBD1. The length of the CDR3 is 15 residues. Germline V gene data show CDR1 as MNHEY and CDR2 as SMNVEV (reference sequence). V shed 5 bases, J shed 3 bases, and the junction held 9 bases outside the gene matches. CDR3 DNA: TGTGCCAGCAGTCCCACAGGGGCCCCCTACTATGGCTACACCTTC. It yields the protein CASSPTGAPYYGYTF.

The rearrangement links TRBV5-5 to TRBJ1-1; D call uncertain. This CDR3 is built from 15 residues. CDR1 is SGHKS, CDR2 YYEKEE, per germline (reference sequence). Trimming left V 0 bases short and J 1 base short, with 10 bases between. As DNA, the CDR3 is TGTGCCAGCAGCTTGGCTGGGCTGAAGAACACTGAAGCTTTCTTT. Encoded protein: CASSLAGLKNTEAFF.

In DNA, the CDR3 is TGTGCCAGCAGTTCAGGACTAGCGGGGGCGGCCAATGAGCAGTTCTTC. Protein product: CASSSGLAGAANEQFF. J is TRBJ2-1 and V is TRBV6-6; TRBD2 matches 13 bases. The CDR3 runs 16 residues. V was clipped by 4 bases and J by 6 bases; unmatched bases: 6. CDR1 MNHNY and CDR2 SVGAGI come from the germline V gene (reference sequence).

For this clone: In the same sample, other DNA sequences code for this CDR3. The rearrangement joins TRBV4-1 to TRBJ1-1; TRBD1 agrees at 8 bases. V was pared by 2 bases and J by 6 bases, with 5 bases of the junction left unmatched. CDR3 length equals 14 residues. Looked up from germline, CDR1 is MGHRA and CDR2 is YSYEKL. The CDR3: CASSQTDRGPEAFF. The CDR3 DNA reads TGCGCCAGCAGCCAAACAGACAGGGGCCCTGAAGCTTTCTTT.

The J gene is TRBJ2-7, the V gene TRBV5-4; 7 bases are shared with TRBD1. V lost 2 bases to trimming and J lost 5 bases; unmatched junction nucleotides: 7. CDR1 is SGHNT and CDR2 is YYREEE in the germline V gene (reference sequence). This CDR3 is built from 14 residues. The CDR3, as DNA: TGTGCCAGCAGCTTCACGACAGGGACCCACGAGCAGTACTTC. Its translation is CASSFTTGTHEQYF.

The chain joins TRBV7-3 to TRBJ1-3, with 7 bases lining up with TRBD1. After removal of 6 bases from V and 0 bases from J, the junction contained 11 bases not matched to a gene. Per germline, CDR1 SGHTA and CDR2 FQGTGA. The CDR3 runs to 17 residues. This CDR3 is CASSLQGPSSSGNTIYF. The CDR3 DNA reads as TGTGCCAGCAGTCTACAGGGGCCTTCCTCCTCTGGAAACACCATATATTTT.

This chain connects TRBV7-8 to TRBJ1-4; D might be TRBD1 (6 bases). The germline gives CDR1 SGHVS, CDR2 FQNEAQ. CDR3 length equals 15 residues. V was pared by 5 bases and J by 1 base, with 11 bases between. CDR3 in amino acids: CASSPRQETNEKLFF. The CDR3 DNA reads TGTGCCAGCAGCCCCCGACAGGAAACTAATGAAAAACTGTTTTTT.

The genes are TRBV18 and TRBJ2-1; 8 bases align to TRBD2. CDR3 size: 15 residues. Germline loops: CDR1 KGHSH, CDR2 LQKENI. Trimming removed 5 bases from V and 3 bases from J; junction bases left unmatched: 6. The CDR3 protein is CASSAGLAGYNEQFF. The CDR3 DNA reads TGTGCCAGCTCAGCGGGCCTAGCGGGCTACAATGAGCAGTTCTTC.

V usage is TRBV27 and J usage is TRBJ2-7; 7 positions match TRBD2. Germline CDR1 and CDR2: MNHEY and SMNVEV (reference sequence). V trimming: 5 bases; J trimming: 4 bases; junction bases outside the gene matches: 8. The CDR3 has 14 amino acids. The CDR3 nucleotides read TGTGCCAGCAGTCCACGGACTAGGCATTACGAGCAGTACTTC. Its translation is CASSPRTRHYEQYF.

This clone turned up a few times. V usage is TRBV19 and J usage is TRBJ1-1; 9 nucleotides align to TRBD1. The V gene's germline CDR1 is LNHDA and CDR2 SQIVND (reference sequence). The CDR3 is made up of 14 amino acids. V lost 8 bases to trimming and J lost 0 bases; unmatched junction nucleotides: 4. This CDR3 is CASHRDRVNTEAFF. The CDR3, as DNA: TGTGCCAGTCACCGGGACAGGGTGAACACTGAAGCTTTCTTT.

V usage is TRBV5-8 and J usage is TRBJ1-1; D gene uncertain. This CDR3 has 12 residues. The germline gives CDR1 SGHTS, CDR2 YDEGEE. With 2 bases removed from V and 1 base from J, the gap between germline ends came to 3 bases. The CDR3 nucleotides read TGTGCCAGCAGCTTTCGGAACACTGAAGCTTTCTTT. Its translation: CASSFRNTEAFF.

The genes are TRBV27 and TRBJ2-7; D may be TRBD1 (6 bases). This CDR3 region has 15 residues. Trimming pared 6 bases from V and 0 bases from J, leaving 15 bases between. Germline V gene data show CDR1 as MNHEY and CDR2 as SMNVEV (reference sequence). The DNA of the CDR3 is TGTGCCAGCAGGAGAGGGACAAGTCCCTCCTACGAGCAGTACTTC. Its translation: CASRRGTSPSYEQYF.

The genes are TRBV18 and TRBJ2-4, with TRBD2 identical over 12 bases. Germline CDR1 KGHSH, CDR2 LQKENI. This CDR3 has 15 residues. J lost 11 bases, V lost 0 bases, and 5 bases had no gene match. The CDR3 DNA sequence: TGTGCCAGCTCACCACCCGGACTAGCGGGATCCGTTCAGTACTTC. Translated: CASSPPGLAGSVQYF. Full variable domain (remainder filled in from reference TRBV18 and TRBJ2-4): NAGVMQNPRHLVRRRGQEARLRCSPMKGHSHVYWYRQLPEEGLKFMVYLQKENIIDESGMPKERFSAEFPKEGPSILRIQQVVRGDSAAYFCASSPPGLAGSVQYFGAGTRLSVL.

The gene calls are TRBV19 and TRBJ2-2; weak D call: TRBD1 (5 bases). The CDR3 length is 13 residues. Germline V gene data show CDR1 as LNHDA and CDR2 as SQIVND (reference sequence). V was shortened by 7 bases and J by 3 bases, with 9 bases between the two germline ends. The CDR3 sequence: CASKQEYTGELFF. The DNA for the CDR3 is TGTGCCAGTAAACAGGAGTACACCGGGGAGCTGTTTTTT.

The chain carries TRBV5-1 and TRBJ1-6; D gene ambiguous. V was pared by 3 bases and J by 5 bases, with 9 bases between. This CDR3 is 14 amino acids long. The germline gives CDR1 SGHRS, CDR2 YFSETQ. CDR3 loop: CASSSYSDNSPLHF. CDR3 nucleotides: TGCGCCAGCAGCTCCTACAGTGATAATTCACCCCTCCACTTT.

This rearrangement joins TRBV12-3 or TRBV12-4 to TRBJ1-1; D gene ambiguous. V was pared by 11 bases and J by 0 bases, with 13 bases between. The CDR3 length is 13 residues. The CDR3 coding sequence is TGTGCCTCCAAAACTATGATGAACACTGAAGCTTTCTTT. Translating gives CASKTMMNTEAFF.

The chain has TRBV21-1 and TRBJ1-2; TRBD1 is the table's D call and was not checked against the DNA. TRBV21-1 represents a pseudogene. This CDR3 comprises 16 residues. CDR3 residues: CASSKRTPLRRYGYTF. The DNA for the CDR3 is TGTGCCAGCAGCAAAAGGACACCCCTTAGAAGATATGGCTACACCTTC.

V usage is TRBV7-2 and J usage is TRBJ2-1, with D maybe TRBD1 (5 bases). The germline V gene has CDR1 SGHTA and CDR2 FQGNSA. Trimming took off 4 bases at V and 4 bases at J, with 11 bases between the two ends. This CDR3 spans 14 amino acids. This chain's CDR3 is CASSSKDTYNEQFF. The CDR3 DNA sequence: TGTGCCAGCAGCTCTAAGGACACATACAATGAGCAGTTCTTC.

The V gene is TRBV7-3, the J gene TRBJ2-3; 7 bases align to TRBD2. This CDR3 has 15 residues. The V gene end was trimmed by 2 bases and the J gene end by 5 bases; junction bases not matched to a gene: 7. Germline V lookup: CDR1 SGHTA, CDR2 FQGTGA. Here the CDR3 reads CASSLLGGGIDTQYF. The CDR3 region has the DNA TGTGCCAGCAGCTTATTGGGGGGAGGGATAGATACGCAGTATTTT.

The CDR3 bases are TGTGCCAGCAGCTTCATAGGTTTACGGACTAGCGGGGGATGGGAGCAGTTCTTC. Protein product: CASSFIGLRTSGGWEQFF. J is TRBJ2-1 and V is TRBV5-4; 13 bases are a match to TRBD2. Germline CDR1 and CDR2: SGHNT and YYREEE (reference sequence). J gave up 10 bases and V 2 bases, and 15 bases lay outside the gene matches. This CDR3 is 18 amino acids long.